This is a list of T cell receptor beta chains from one sample in a study of blood T cells in healthy people across ages. Using its own MiXCR run on the 5' RACE reads, TCRdb lists one record per CDR3 protein. This table has around 1.1 million distinct CDR3 sequences, about two fifths appearing once. Sequenced material: blood. The origin of the receptors is a man aged 18 to 30 in good health. CDR3s include the opening cysteine and the closing phenylalanine or tryptophan. Each record gives: CDR3 length, V gene, J gene, D gene, clone size, CDR3 DNA, CDR3 protein. A D gene is named only where the DNA matches it firmly. Clone sizes are given selectively: once, few, many, or a class where the clone is expanded.

cdr3_length: 14
v_call: TRBV7-2
j_call: TRBJ1-4
d_call: .
clone_size: few
cdr3_nt: TGTGCCAGCAGCCCAAGCAGGGACGCTGAAAAACTGTTTTTT
cdr3_aa: CASSPSRDAEKLFF

cdr3_length: 13
v_call: TRBV20-1
j_call: TRBJ2-7
d_call: .
clone_size: .
cdr3_nt: TGCAGTGCTGGGACTCTAACATCCTACGAGCAGTACTTC
cdr3_aa: CSAGTLTSYEQYF

cdr3_length: 14
v_call: TRBV28
j_call: TRBJ2-2
d_call: .
clone_size: .
cdr3_nt: TGTGCCAGCACCTCGTCCGGGGGTACCGGGGAGCTGTTTTTT
cdr3_aa: CASTSSGGTGELFF

cdr3_length: 15
v_call: TRBV4-3
j_call: TRBJ2-3
d_call: TRBD2
clone_size: .
cdr3_nt: TGCGCCAGCACCCCTAGCGGGGGAAGGACAGATACGCAGTATTTT
cdr3_aa: CASTPSGGRTDTQYF

cdr3_length: 17
v_call: TRBV6-1
j_call: TRBJ2-1
d_call: TRBD1
clone_size: .
cdr3_nt: TGTGCCAGCAGTGCCCAGACAGGGGGTTGGACTTCGAATGAGCAGTTCTTC
cdr3_aa: CASSAQTGGWTSNEQFF

cdr3_length: 13
v_call: TRBV12-3/TRBV12-4
j_call: TRBJ2-1
d_call: .
clone_size: many
cdr3_nt: TGTGCCAGCAGTCTGAATCCCTACAATGAGCAGTTCTTC
cdr3_aa: CASSLNPYNEQFF

cdr3_length: 13
v_call: TRBV2
j_call: TRBJ2-1
d_call: .
clone_size: .
cdr3_nt: TGTGCCAGCAGCGAGGGAAGGCGGAGTGAGCAGTTCTTC
cdr3_aa: CASSEGRRSEQFF

cdr3_length: 14
v_call: TRBV20-1
j_call: TRBJ1-6
d_call: TRBD1
clone_size: .
cdr3_nt: TGCAGTGCTAGAGGCGGGACAGGGAATTCACCCCTCCACTTT
cdr3_aa: CSARGGTGNSPLHF

cdr3_length: 12
v_call: TRBV6-2/TRBV6-3
j_call: TRBJ1-2
d_call: .
clone_size: many
cdr3_nt: TGTGCCAGCAGCGGCATCAACTATGGCTACACCTTC
cdr3_aa: CASSGINYGYTF

cdr3_length: 13
v_call: TRBV7-2
j_call: TRBJ2-2
d_call: .
clone_size: .
cdr3_nt: TGTGCCAGCAGCGCTGACAGCCCCGGGGAGCTGTTTTTT
cdr3_aa: CASSADSPGELFF

cdr3_length: 14
v_call: TRBV15
j_call: TRBJ1-2
d_call: .
clone_size: .
cdr3_nt: TGTGCCACCAGCAGAGATCGGTACAGTTATGGCTACACCTTC
cdr3_aa: CATSRDRYSYGYTF

cdr3_length: 16
v_call: TRBV12-5
j_call: TRBJ1-2
d_call: TRBD1
clone_size: few
cdr3_nt: TGTGCTAGTGGCCGGCGGGACAGGGGAACTGGCTATGGCTACACCTTC
cdr3_aa: CASGRRDRGTGYGYTF

cdr3_length: 14
v_call: TRBV10-3
j_call: TRBJ1-5
d_call: .
clone_size: .
cdr3_nt: TGTGCCATCAGTGTCCAGGGTGCGGGACAGCCCCAGCATTTT
cdr3_aa: CAISVQGAGQPQHF

cdr3_length: 14
v_call: TRBV5-1
j_call: TRBJ2-1
d_call: TRBD1
clone_size: few
cdr3_nt: TGCGCCAGCAGCCAACTACAGGGGCAGAATGAGCAGTTCTTC
cdr3_aa: CASSQLQGQNEQFF

cdr3_length: 16
v_call: TRBV6-5
j_call: TRBJ2-7
d_call: TRBD1
clone_size: many
cdr3_nt: TGTGCCAGCAGTTACGACCGGGACAGGAATCCCTACGAGCAGTACTTC
cdr3_aa: CASSYDRDRNPYEQYF

cdr3_length: 11
v_call: TRBV12-3/TRBV12-4
j_call: TRBJ2-3
d_call: .
clone_size: .
cdr3_nt: TGTGCCAGCGGGGGAACAGATATGCAGTATTTT
cdr3_aa: CASGGTDMQYF

cdr3_length: 17
v_call: TRBV4-3
j_call: TRBJ1-2
d_call: .
clone_size: .
cdr3_nt: TGCGCCAGCAGCCAAGAAATCCCACAGGGAACTGACTATGGCTACACCTTC
cdr3_aa: CASSQEIPQGTDYGYTF

cdr3_length: 16
v_call: TRBV28
j_call: TRBJ2-3
d_call: TRBD1
clone_size: .
cdr3_nt: TGTGCCAGCAGCGCCGGGACAGGGTACGGGACAGATACGCAGTATTTT
cdr3_aa: CASSAGTGYGTDTQYF

cdr3_length: 14
v_call: TRBV9
j_call: TRBJ1-5
d_call: .
clone_size: few
cdr3_nt: TGTGCCAGCAGCATTGACCCGGAGGCGCAGCCCCAGCATTTT
cdr3_aa: CASSIDPEAQPQHF

cdr3_length: 12
v_call: TRBV29-1
j_call: TRBJ1-1
d_call: .
clone_size: many
cdr3_nt: TGCAGCGTTCGCGGCCTGAACACTGAAGCTTTCTTT
cdr3_aa: CSVRGLNTEAFF

cdr3_length: 15
v_call: TRBV28
j_call: TRBJ2-7
d_call: .
clone_size: .
cdr3_nt: TGTGCCAGCAGTACCCGACAGGTCCCCTCTTCCGAGCAGTACTTC
cdr3_aa: CASSTRQVPSSEQYF

cdr3_length: 13
v_call: TRBV9
j_call: TRBJ1-2
d_call: .
clone_size: .
cdr3_nt: TGTGCCAGCAGAGAACAACAGAACTATGGCTACACCTTC
cdr3_aa: CASREQQNYGYTF

cdr3_length: 14
v_call: TRBV20-1
j_call: TRBJ2-5
d_call: .
clone_size: few
cdr3_nt: TGCAGTGCTAGGGGCCTCGGGGGCCAAGAGACCCAGTACTTC
cdr3_aa: CSARGLGGQETQYF

cdr3_length: 16
v_call: TRBV7-2
j_call: TRBJ2-3
d_call: TRBD2
clone_size: once
cdr3_nt: TGTGCCAGCAGCTTAAGTAGCGGGGGGACCGCAGATACGCAGTATTTT
cdr3_aa: CASSLSSGGTADTQYF

cdr3_length: 15
v_call: TRBV7-2
j_call: TRBJ2-1
d_call: TRBD2
clone_size: .
cdr3_nt: TGTACCAGCAGCCCTAGCGGGGGCTCCTACAATGAGCAGTTCTTC
cdr3_aa: CTSSPSGGSYNEQFF

cdr3_length: 12
v_call: TRBV6-2/TRBV6-3
j_call: TRBJ2-1
d_call: .
clone_size: .
cdr3_nt: TGTGCCAGCACTAGCTATAGGCATGAGCAGTTCTTC
cdr3_aa: CASTSYRHEQFF

cdr3_length: 15
v_call: TRBV6-6
j_call: TRBJ1-6
d_call: .
clone_size: .
cdr3_nt: TGTGCCAGCAGTTACTCGTCGCAACGGGGTTCACCCCTCCACTTT
cdr3_aa: CASSYSSQRGSPLHF

cdr3_length: 15
v_call: TRBV5-1
j_call: TRBJ2-2
d_call: TRBD1
clone_size: .
cdr3_nt: TGCGCCAGCAGCTTGCCGACAGGGCACACCGGGGAGCTGTTTTTT
cdr3_aa: CASSLPTGHTGELFF

cdr3_length: 20
v_call: TRBV4-2
j_call: TRBJ2-7
d_call: TRBD1
clone_size: few
cdr3_nt: TGTGCCAGCAGCCAAGATGGTTTGGGACAGGAACCTAAACGCTACTACGAGCAGTACTTC
cdr3_aa: CASSQDGLGQEPKRYYEQYF

cdr3_length: 15
v_call: TRBV29-1
j_call: TRBJ1-1
d_call: TRBD1
clone_size: .
cdr3_nt: TGCAGCGTTGAAAAAGGAGACAGGGCTATCTCTGAAGCTTTCTTT
cdr3_aa: CSVEKGDRAISEAFF

cdr3_length: 16
v_call: TRBV7-9
j_call: TRBJ1-4
d_call: TRBD1
clone_size: many
cdr3_nt: TGTGCCAGCAGCTACGGGACAGGGGGCCTTAATGAAAAACTGTTTTTT
cdr3_aa: CASSYGTGGLNEKLFF

cdr3_length: 15
v_call: TRBV6-2/TRBV6-3
j_call: TRBJ2-7
d_call: TRBD1
clone_size: .
cdr3_nt: TGTGCCAGCAGTATCGACAGGGATAACTCCTACGAGCAGTACTTC
cdr3_aa: CASSIDRDNSYEQYF

cdr3_length: 13
v_call: TRBV7-2
j_call: TRBJ2-3
d_call: TRBD1
clone_size: many
cdr3_nt: TGTGCCAGCAGCCAGACAGGGGCAGATACGCAGTATTTT
cdr3_aa: CASSQTGADTQYF

cdr3_length: 15
v_call: TRBV20-1
j_call: TRBJ2-5
d_call: TRBD2
clone_size: .
cdr3_nt: TGCAGTGCTAGAGTTCTTAGCGGGGGGTTAGAGACCCAGTACTTC
cdr3_aa: CSARVLSGGLETQYF

cdr3_length: 16
v_call: TRBV12-3/TRBV12-4
j_call: TRBJ2-1
d_call: TRBD1
clone_size: .
cdr3_nt: TGTGCCAGCAGTCTAGCTCGGACAGGGGATTTTCACATTCAGTTCTTC
cdr3_aa: CASSLARTGDFHIQFF

cdr3_length: 13
v_call: TRBV5-6
j_call: TRBJ2-7
d_call: TRBD1
clone_size: few
cdr3_nt: TGTGCCAGCAGCCGACAGGGTGTCTACGAGCAGTACTTC
cdr3_aa: CASSRQGVYEQYF

cdr3_length: 17
v_call: TRBV20-1
j_call: TRBJ2-7
d_call: TRBD2
clone_size: .
cdr3_nt: TGCAGTGCAGTTACGCCTAGCGGGGGAGGGGTTCTTCCCGAGCAGTACTTC
cdr3_aa: CSAVTPSGGGVLPEQYF

cdr3_length: 15
v_call: TRBV7-2
j_call: TRBJ2-5
d_call: .
clone_size: .
cdr3_nt: TGTGCCAGCAGCGCCCGAAGCATTGTCACCGAGACCCAGTACTTC
cdr3_aa: CASSARSIVTETQYF

cdr3_length: 16
v_call: TRBV4-2
j_call: TRBJ1-1
d_call: TRBD1
clone_size: .
cdr3_nt: TGTGCCAGCAGCCAGTTTTCCGGGACAGGGGGCACTGAAGCTTTCTTT
cdr3_aa: CASSQFSGTGGTEAFF

cdr3_length: 13
v_call: TRBV18
j_call: TRBJ1-1
d_call: .
clone_size: .
cdr3_nt: TGTGCCAGCTCACCCCCTGGTGTGTCTGAAGCTTTCTTT
cdr3_aa: CASSPPGVSEAFF

cdr3_length: 16
v_call: TRBV6-6
j_call: TRBJ1-5
d_call: TRBD1
clone_size: many
cdr3_nt: TGTGCCAGCAGCTATAGGACAGGGAATAGCAATCAGCCCCAGCATTTT
cdr3_aa: CASSYRTGNSNQPQHF

cdr3_length: 13
v_call: TRBV6-2/TRBV6-3
j_call: TRBJ1-6
d_call: .
clone_size: .
cdr3_nt: TGTGCCAGCAGTCAGGCAATGAATTCACCCCTCCACTTT
cdr3_aa: CASSQAMNSPLHF

cdr3_length: 16
v_call: TRBV27
j_call: TRBJ1-2
d_call: .
clone_size: .
cdr3_nt: TGTGCCAGTGCGTTATCCGGGACGGAGCACATCTATGGCTACACCTTC
cdr3_aa: CASALSGTEHIYGYTF

cdr3_length: 14
v_call: TRBV12-3/TRBV12-4
j_call: TRBJ2-5
d_call: .
clone_size: .
cdr3_nt: TGTGCCAGCACCCCATATGGGTCCGAAGAGACCCAGTACTTC
cdr3_aa: CASTPYGSEETQYF

cdr3_length: 17
v_call: TRBV7-2
j_call: TRBJ2-5
d_call: TRBD2
clone_size: once
cdr3_nt: TGTGCCAGCAAACCAGGAGCCGGACTAGCTACCCACGAGACCCAGTACTTC
cdr3_aa: CASKPGAGLATHETQYF

cdr3_length: 16
v_call: TRBV5-1
j_call: TRBJ2-5
d_call: .
clone_size: few
cdr3_nt: TGCGCCAGCAGCTTTTATCCTACTGAAACCCAAGAGACCCAGTACTTC
cdr3_aa: CASSFYPTETQETQYF

cdr3_length: 14
v_call: TRBV10-3
j_call: TRBJ2-3
d_call: .
clone_size: .
cdr3_nt: TGTGCCATCACTTTAGAGACGCGCACAGATACGCAGTATTTT
cdr3_aa: CAITLETRTDTQYF

cdr3_length: 16
v_call: TRBV4-1
j_call: TRBJ2-5
d_call: .
clone_size: few
cdr3_nt: TGCGCCAGCAGCCTACCCCAGGAAAGAGGTGAAGAGACCCAGTACTTC
cdr3_aa: CASSLPQERGEETQYF

cdr3_length: 15
v_call: TRBV6-2/TRBV6-3
j_call: TRBJ2-2
d_call: TRBD1
clone_size: few
cdr3_nt: TGTGCCAGCAGTCAAGACAGGGAGAGGGCAGGGGAGCTGTTTTTT
cdr3_aa: CASSQDRERAGELFF

cdr3_length: 15
v_call: TRBV10-3
j_call: TRBJ2-5
d_call: TRBD2
clone_size: .
cdr3_nt: TGTGCCATCAGTGTTGATAGCGGGGGTTCCGAGACCCAGTACTTC
cdr3_aa: CAISVDSGGSETQYF

cdr3_length: 14
v_call: TRBV6-2/TRBV6-3
j_call: TRBJ1-2
d_call: .
clone_size: .
cdr3_nt: TGTGCCAGCAGTTACCCTTTACAGGCTCATGGCTACACCTTC
cdr3_aa: CASSYPLQAHGYTF

cdr3_length: 13
v_call: TRBV7-2
j_call: TRBJ1-4
d_call: .
clone_size: once
cdr3_nt: TGTGCCAGCAGCTCGGGGGGGTGGGAAAAACTGTTTTTT
cdr3_aa: CASSSGGWEKLFF

cdr3_length: 15
v_call: TRBV9
j_call: TRBJ2-5
d_call: TRBD2
clone_size: .
cdr3_nt: TGTGCCAGTGCTGCGCTAGCGGACATCCAAGAGACCCAGTACTTC
cdr3_aa: CASAALADIQETQYF

cdr3_length: 12
v_call: TRBV19
j_call: TRBJ1-2
d_call: .
clone_size: few
cdr3_nt: TGTGCCAGTAGTGGCGCTCTTTATGGCTACACCTTC
cdr3_aa: CASSGALYGYTF

cdr3_length: 17
v_call: TRBV6-5
j_call: TRBJ2-3
d_call: TRBD2
clone_size: .
cdr3_nt: TGTGCCAGCAGTTACATTAAGCGGGGGCCAATCACAGATACGCAGTATTTT
cdr3_aa: CASSYIKRGPITDTQYF

cdr3_length: 16
v_call: TRBV7-2
j_call: TRBJ2-1
d_call: .
clone_size: few
cdr3_nt: TGTGCCAGCAGCTTAGTTCGTGGGGTCTCCTACAATGAGCAGTTCTTC
cdr3_aa: CASSLVRGVSYNEQFF

cdr3_length: 13
v_call: TRBV2
j_call: TRBJ2-1
d_call: .
clone_size: .
cdr3_nt: TGTGCCAGCGGGAGAGACACTTACAATGAGCAGTTCTTC
cdr3_aa: CASGRDTYNEQFF

cdr3_length: 14
v_call: TRBV6-6
j_call: TRBJ2-5
d_call: .
clone_size: few
cdr3_nt: TGTGCCAGCAGTTACGGGGGAGGACAAGAGACCCAGTACTTC
cdr3_aa: CASSYGGGQETQYF